Listed below are T cell receptor beta chains from one sample, sequenced in a study of blood T cell repertoires in COVID-19. The repertoire was sequenced with immunoSEQ multiplex PCR; TCRdb's copy has only in-frame clones and lacks some. The table records 300,000 to 400,000 clones, 85% of them present only once. Sequencing input: PBMCs or T cells enriched from blood (not recorded which). The receptor source for this set is a woman younger than 45 who had been exposed to COVID-19. The CDR3 runs from the conserved cysteine through the conserved F or W. A D gene is named only where the DNA matches it firmly. Not every row has a clone size; where given, it reads once, few, many or a size class.

CASSESGRDRAKNIQYF,TGTGCCAGCAGTGAATCAGGGCGGGACAGGGCCAAAAACATTCAGTACTTC,NA,TRBJ2-4,TRBD1,TRBV2
CASSRTEREKLFF,TGTGCCAGTAGTCGGACAGAGAGAGAAAAACTGTTTTTT,few,TRBJ1-4,NA,TRBV19
CASSLDRQSFSGNTIYF,TGTGCCAGCAGCTTAGATAGACAGTCCTTCTCTGGAAACACCATATATTTT,NA,TRBJ1-3,NA,TRBV7-8
CASSQDNRGVHQPQHF,TGTGCCAGCAGCCAAGATAATCGGGGGGTGCATCAGCCCCAGCATTTT,NA,TRBJ1-5,NA,TRBV4-2
CASGGGETQYF,TGCGCCAGCGGGGGGGGAGAGACCCAGTACTTC,NA,TRBJ2-5,TRBD2,TRBV10-2
CAWSVNYDEQYF,TGTGCCTGGAGTGTAAACTACGACGAGCAGTACTTC,NA,TRBJ2-7,NA,TRBV30
CASTPLLGGGLVNEQFF,TGTGCCAGCACCCCCTTATTAGGGGGGGGCCTGGTTAATGAGCAGTTCTTC,NA,TRBJ2-1,NA,TRBV5-4
CASSDSGMETQYF,TGTGCCAGCAGTGACTCAGGGATGGAGACCCAGTACTTC,NA,TRBJ2-5,NA,TRBV25-1
CASSPEGAVEQYF,TGTGCCAGCTCACCCGAGGGGGCAGTCGAGCAGTACTTC,NA,TRBJ2-7,TRBD1,TRBV18
CASKPKGQEMNQPQHF,TGTGCCAGCAAGCCTAAAGGACAGGAGATGAATCAGCCCCAGCATTTT,NA,TRBJ1-5,TRBD1,TRBV19
CASSLYLAWDTQYF,TGTGCCAGCAGTTTATATCTAGCATGGGATACGCAGTATTTT,NA,TRBJ2-3,NA,TRBV28
CATSAGVGYNQPQHF,TGTGCCACCAGTGCGGGGGTGGGGTACAATCAGCCCCAGCATTTT,NA,TRBJ1-5,NA,TRBV24-1
CASSPMSGQGPSVTQYF,TGTGCCAGCAGCCCGATGTCCGGACAGGGGCCCTCAGTGACGCAGTATTTT,NA,TRBJ2-3,TRBD1,TRBV7-9
CAWRGWDRLSDQPQHF,TGTGCCTGGAGAGGATGGGACAGGTTATCGGATCAGCCCCAGCATTTT,once,TRBJ1-5,TRBD1,TRBV30
CASSGRPTGSEQYF,TGCGCCAGCAGCGGGCGACCGACAGGGAGCGAGCAGTACTTC,NA,TRBJ2-7,TRBD1,TRBV5-1
CATSDGGRGYEQYF,TGTGCCACCAGTGATGGGGGCAGGGGTTACGAGCAGTACTTC,NA,TRBJ2-7,NA,TRBV24-1
CASRTGTGGYEQYF,TGTGCCAGCAGGACCGGGACAGGGGGTTACGAGCAGTACTTC,NA,TRBJ2-7,TRBD1,TRBV28
CASTSTGFGDEKLFF,TGTGCCAGCACGTCTACAGGGTTCGGGGATGAAAAACTGTTTTTT,NA,TRBJ1-4,NA,TRBV5-8
CASSLDSGISNEQFF,TGTGCCAGCAGCTTAGATAGCGGGATAAGCAATGAGCAGTTCTTC,NA,TRBJ2-1,TRBD2,TRBV7-2
CASSSLDRGRRETQYF,TGTGCCAGCAGCTCCCTGGACAGGGGGCGCCGAGAGACCCAGTACTTC,NA,TRBJ2-5,TRBD1,TRBV7-2
CASSERGNTGELFF,TGTGCCAGCAGTGAACGGGGAAACACCGGGGAGCTGTTTTTT,NA,TRBJ2-2,NA,TRBV2
CASSQSGLAGITTRADTQYF,TGTGCCAGCAGCCAGTCGGGACTAGCGGGGATTACGACTAGGGCAGATACGCAGTATTTT,NA,TRBJ2-3,TRBD2,TRBV14
CASSLGGQGNTEAFF,TGTGCCAGCAGTTTGGGGGGGCAGGGGAACACTGAAGCTTTCTTT,once,TRBJ1-1,NA,TRBV28
CASSIAQGRRGNTEAFF,TGTGCCAGTAGTATAGCACAGGGACGGCGTGGGAACACTGAAGCTTTCTTT,NA,TRBJ1-1,NA,TRBV19
CASSLQGLNAFF,TGTGCCAGCAGCCTCCAGGGGCTTAATGCTTTCTTT,NA,TRBJ1-1,NA,TRBV7-9
CASSLIVSGRTDTQYF,TGTGCCAGCAGTTTAATCGTGTCAGGGCGCACAGATACGCAGTATTTT,NA,TRBJ2-3,NA,TRBV28
CSATGASPGNTIYF,TGCAGCGCTACAGGGGCTTCCCCTGGAAACACCATATATTTT,NA,TRBJ1-3,TRBD1,TRBV29-1
CASSLGLAGGEQYF,TGTGCCAGCAGCTTAGGGCTAGCGGGGGGCGAGCAGTACTTC,NA,TRBJ2-7,TRBD2,TRBV13